This T cell receptor beta chain appears in the sequencing data of a study of cytomegalovirus exposure and HLA in healthy donors. Germline lookup yields CDR1 SGHTA and CDR2 FQGNSA. V trimming: 7 bases; J trimming: 6 bases; junction bases outside the gene matches: 7. The CDR3 loop spans 13 amino acids. As concerns this clone: The antigen is not known.

Study outcomes and limitations: Rarity characterized most TCR sequences, yet some public TCRs appeared in many donors. The CMV antigen specificity of a few CMV-associated chains was confirmed through in vitro analysis.

Generated by immunoSEQ multiplex PCR, the TCRdb table keeps only in-frame clones and is missing some. Counted here are some 130,000 clones, approximately 87% occurring once; the ten biggest clones make up about 6.3%. This chain uses TRBV7-2 with TRBJ1-2; TRBD1 agrees at 8 bases. The sequence came from a woman under 30 in good health and CMV-seropositive. Material: PBMCs. The CDR3 sequence: CASTVDRGNGYTF. CDR3 sequence (DNA): TGTGCCAGCACCGTTGACAGGGGTAATGGCTACACCTTC.